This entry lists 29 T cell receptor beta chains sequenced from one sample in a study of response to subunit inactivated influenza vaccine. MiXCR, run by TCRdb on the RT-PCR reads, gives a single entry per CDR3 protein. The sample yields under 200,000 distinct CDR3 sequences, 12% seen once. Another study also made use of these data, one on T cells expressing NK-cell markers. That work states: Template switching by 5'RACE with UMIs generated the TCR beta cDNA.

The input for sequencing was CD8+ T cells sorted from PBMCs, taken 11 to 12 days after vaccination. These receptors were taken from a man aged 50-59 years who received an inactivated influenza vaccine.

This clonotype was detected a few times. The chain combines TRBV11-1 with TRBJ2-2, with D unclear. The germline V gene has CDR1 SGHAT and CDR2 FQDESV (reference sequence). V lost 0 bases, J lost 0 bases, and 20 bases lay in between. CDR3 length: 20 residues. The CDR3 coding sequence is TGTGCCAGCAGCTTAGCCCCGAGTCGGACGGAGTTCGCGAACACCGGGGAGCTGTTTTTT. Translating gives CASSLAPSRTEFANTGELFF.

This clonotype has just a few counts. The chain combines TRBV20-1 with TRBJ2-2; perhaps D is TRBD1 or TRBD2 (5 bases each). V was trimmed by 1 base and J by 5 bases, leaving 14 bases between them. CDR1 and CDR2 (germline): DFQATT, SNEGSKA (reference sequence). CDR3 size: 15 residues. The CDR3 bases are TGCAGTGCTAGAGGTAGCGAAGGGGTTACCGGGGAGCTGTTTTTT. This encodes CSARGSEGVTGELFF.

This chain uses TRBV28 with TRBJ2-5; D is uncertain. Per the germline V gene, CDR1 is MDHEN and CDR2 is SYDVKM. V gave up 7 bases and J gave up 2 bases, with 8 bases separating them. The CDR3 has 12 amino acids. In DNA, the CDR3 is TGTGCCAGCAATCGATATCAAGAGACCCAGTACTTC. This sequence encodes CASNRYQETQYF.

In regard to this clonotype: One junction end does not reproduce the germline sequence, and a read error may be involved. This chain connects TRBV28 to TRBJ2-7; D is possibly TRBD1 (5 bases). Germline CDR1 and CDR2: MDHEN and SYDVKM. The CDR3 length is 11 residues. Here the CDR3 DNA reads TGTGCTCCCCCTAAGTGGACACCGAGGACCTTC. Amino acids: CAPPKWTPRTF. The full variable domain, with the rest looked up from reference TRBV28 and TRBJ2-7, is DVKVTQSSRYLVKRTGEKVFLECVQDMDHENMFWYRQDPGLGLRLIYFSYDVKMKEKGDIPEGYSVSREKKERFSLILESASTNQTSMYLCAPPKWTPRTFGPGTRLTVT.

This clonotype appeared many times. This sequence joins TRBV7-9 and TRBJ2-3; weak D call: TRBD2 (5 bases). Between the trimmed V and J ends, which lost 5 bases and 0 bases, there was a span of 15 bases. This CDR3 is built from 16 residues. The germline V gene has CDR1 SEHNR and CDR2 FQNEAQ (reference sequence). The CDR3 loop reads CASSPEADPSTDTQYF. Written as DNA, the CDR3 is TGTGCCAGCAGCCCAGAAGCGGATCCTAGCACAGATACGCAGTATTTT.

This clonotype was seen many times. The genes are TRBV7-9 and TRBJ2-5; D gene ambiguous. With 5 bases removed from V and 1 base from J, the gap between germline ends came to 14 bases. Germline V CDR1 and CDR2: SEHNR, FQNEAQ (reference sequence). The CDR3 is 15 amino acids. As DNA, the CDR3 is TGTGCCAGCAGCACATGGGGTAACGTCCAAGAGACCCAGTACTTC. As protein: CASSTWGNVQETQYF.

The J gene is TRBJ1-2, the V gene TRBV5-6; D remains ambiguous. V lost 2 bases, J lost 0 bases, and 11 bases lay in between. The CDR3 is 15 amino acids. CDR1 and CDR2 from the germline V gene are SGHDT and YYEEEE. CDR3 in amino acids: CASSLWPTTNYGYTF. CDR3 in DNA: TGTGCCAGCAGCTTATGGCCGACGACTAACTATGGCTACACCTTC.

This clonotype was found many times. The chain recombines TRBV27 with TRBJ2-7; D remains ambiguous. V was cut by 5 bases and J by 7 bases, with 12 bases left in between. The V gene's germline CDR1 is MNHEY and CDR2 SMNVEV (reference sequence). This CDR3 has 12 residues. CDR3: CASSTNLREQYF. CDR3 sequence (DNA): TGTGCCAGCAGTACCAACCTACGAGAGCAGTACTTC.

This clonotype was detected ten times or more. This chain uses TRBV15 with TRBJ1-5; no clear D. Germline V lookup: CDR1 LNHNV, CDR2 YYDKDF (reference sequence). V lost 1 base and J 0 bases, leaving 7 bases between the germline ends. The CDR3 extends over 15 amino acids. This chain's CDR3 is CATSRGKGSNQPQHF. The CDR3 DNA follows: TGTGCCACCAGCAGAGGGAAGGGTAGCAATCAGCCCCAGCATTTT.

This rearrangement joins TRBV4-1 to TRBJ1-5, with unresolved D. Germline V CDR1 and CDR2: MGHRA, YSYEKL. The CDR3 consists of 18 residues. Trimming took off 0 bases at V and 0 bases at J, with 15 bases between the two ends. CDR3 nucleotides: TGCGCCAGCAGCCAAGACCCCTTGGGCGCGTATAGCAATCAGCCCCAGCATTTT. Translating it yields CASSQDPLGAYSNQPQHF.

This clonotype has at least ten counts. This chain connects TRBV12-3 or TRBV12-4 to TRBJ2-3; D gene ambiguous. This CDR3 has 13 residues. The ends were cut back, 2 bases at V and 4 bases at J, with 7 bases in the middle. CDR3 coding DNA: TGTGCCAGCAGTTTATTTCGGTCAGATACGCAGTATTTT. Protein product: CASSLFRSDTQYF.

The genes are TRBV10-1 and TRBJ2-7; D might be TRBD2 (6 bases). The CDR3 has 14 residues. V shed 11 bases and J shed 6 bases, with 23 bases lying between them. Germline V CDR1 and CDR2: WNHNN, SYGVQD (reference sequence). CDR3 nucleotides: TGCGCCGGCAACGACGGGGGTCTAAGCTCCGAGCAGTACTTC. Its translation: CAGNDGGLSSEQYF.

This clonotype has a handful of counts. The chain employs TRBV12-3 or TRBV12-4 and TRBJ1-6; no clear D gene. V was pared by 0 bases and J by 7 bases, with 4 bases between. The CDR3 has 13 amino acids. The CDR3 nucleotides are TGTGCCAGCAGTTTAGCCCGGAATTCACCCCTCCACTTT. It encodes CASSLARNSPLHF.

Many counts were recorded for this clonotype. DNA for the CDR3: TGCAGCGTTGAAGATACAGGCAACTATGGCTACACCTTC. Protein product: CSVEDTGNYGYTF. The genes are TRBV29-1 and TRBJ1-2; D is perhaps TRBD1 (5 bases). CDR3 length equals 13 residues. V was pared by 0 bases and J by 2 bases, with 7 bases between. Germline V gene lookup returns CDR1 SQVTM and CDR2 ANQGSEA.

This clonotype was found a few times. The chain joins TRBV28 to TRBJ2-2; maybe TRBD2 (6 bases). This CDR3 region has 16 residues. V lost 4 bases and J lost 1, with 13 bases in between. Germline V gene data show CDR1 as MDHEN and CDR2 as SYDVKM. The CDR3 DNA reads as TGTGCCAGCAGTTCTTTCGGGGGTATGAACACCGGGGAGCTGTTTTTT. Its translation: CASSSFGGMNTGELFF.

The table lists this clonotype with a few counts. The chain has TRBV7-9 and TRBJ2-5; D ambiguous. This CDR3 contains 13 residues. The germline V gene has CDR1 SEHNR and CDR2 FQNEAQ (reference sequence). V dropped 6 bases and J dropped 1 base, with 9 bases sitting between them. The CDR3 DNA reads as TGTGCCAGCAGGAACAGCAGCCAAGAGACCCAGTACTTC. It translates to CASRNSSQETQYF.

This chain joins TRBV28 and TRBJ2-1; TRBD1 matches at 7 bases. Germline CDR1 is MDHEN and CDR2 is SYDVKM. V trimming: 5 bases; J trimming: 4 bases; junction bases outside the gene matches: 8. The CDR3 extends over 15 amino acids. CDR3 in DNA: TGTGCCAGCAGTCCTCTCGCAGGGGGATACAATGAGCAGTTCTTC. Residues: CASSPLAGGYNEQFF.

The CDR3, as DNA: TGCGCCAGCAGCCAAGATTTAACTAGCGGACAGACAGATACGCAGTATTTT. This gives the protein CASSQDLTSGQTDTQYF. The chain uses TRBV4-3 and TRBJ2-3; 8 nucleotides line up with TRBD2. V was clipped by 0 bases and J by 3 bases; unmatched bases: 8. Germline V gives CDR1 LGHNA, CDR2 YSLEER. This CDR3 region has 17 residues.

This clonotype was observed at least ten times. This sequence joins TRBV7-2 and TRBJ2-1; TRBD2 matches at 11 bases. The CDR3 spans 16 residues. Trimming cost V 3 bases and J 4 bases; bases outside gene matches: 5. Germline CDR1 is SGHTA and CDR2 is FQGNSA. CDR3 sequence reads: CASSFTGTSGYNEQFF. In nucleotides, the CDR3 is TGTGCCAGCAGCTTCACCGGGACTAGCGGATACAATGAGCAGTTCTTC.

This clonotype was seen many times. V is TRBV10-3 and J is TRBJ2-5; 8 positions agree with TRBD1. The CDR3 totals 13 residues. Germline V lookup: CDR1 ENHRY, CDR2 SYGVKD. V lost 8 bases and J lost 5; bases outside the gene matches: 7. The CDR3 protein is CAIGTDRAETQYF. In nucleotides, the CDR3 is TGTGCCATCGGGACGGACAGGGCGGAGACCCAGTACTTC.

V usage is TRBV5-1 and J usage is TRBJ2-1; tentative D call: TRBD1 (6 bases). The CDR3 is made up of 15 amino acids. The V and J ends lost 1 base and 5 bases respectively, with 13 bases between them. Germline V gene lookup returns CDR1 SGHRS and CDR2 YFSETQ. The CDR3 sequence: CASSLLQGRNNEQFF. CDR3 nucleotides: TGCGCCAGCAGCTTGTTACAGGGCCGTAACAATGAGCAGTTCTTC.

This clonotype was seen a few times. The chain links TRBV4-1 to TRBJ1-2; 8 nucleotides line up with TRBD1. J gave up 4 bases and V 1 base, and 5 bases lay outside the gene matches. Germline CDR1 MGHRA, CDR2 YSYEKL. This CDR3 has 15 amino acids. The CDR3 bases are TGCGCCAGCAGCCAAGGGACAGGGTTAGGCTATGGCTACACCTTC. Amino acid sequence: CASSQGTGLGYGYTF.

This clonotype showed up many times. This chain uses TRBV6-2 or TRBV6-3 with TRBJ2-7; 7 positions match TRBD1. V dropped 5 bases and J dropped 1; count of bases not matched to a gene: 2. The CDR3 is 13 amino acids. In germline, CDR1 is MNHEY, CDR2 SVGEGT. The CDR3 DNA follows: TGTGCCAGCAGTCCGGGACAGTCCTACGAGCAGTACTTC. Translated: CASSPGQSYEQYF.

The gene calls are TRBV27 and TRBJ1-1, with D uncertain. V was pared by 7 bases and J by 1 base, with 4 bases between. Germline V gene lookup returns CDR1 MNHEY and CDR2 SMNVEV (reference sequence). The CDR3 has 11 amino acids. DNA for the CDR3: TGTGCCAGCACCAGGAACACTGAAGCTTTCTTT. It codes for CASTRNTEAFF.

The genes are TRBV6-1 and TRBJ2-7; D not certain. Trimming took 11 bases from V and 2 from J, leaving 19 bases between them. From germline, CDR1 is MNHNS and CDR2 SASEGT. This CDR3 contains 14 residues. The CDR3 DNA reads TGTGCCTCGGCCGCGGCACACCTTACCTACGAGCAGTACTTC. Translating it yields CASAAAHLTYEQYF.

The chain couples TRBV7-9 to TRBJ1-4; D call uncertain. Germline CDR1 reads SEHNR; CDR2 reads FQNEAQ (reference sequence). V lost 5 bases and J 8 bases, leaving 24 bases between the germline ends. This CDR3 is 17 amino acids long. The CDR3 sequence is CASSAAGFPGLSEKLFF. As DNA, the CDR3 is TGTGCCAGCAGCGCGGCCGGATTCCCTGGCTTATCGGAAAAACTGTTTTTT.

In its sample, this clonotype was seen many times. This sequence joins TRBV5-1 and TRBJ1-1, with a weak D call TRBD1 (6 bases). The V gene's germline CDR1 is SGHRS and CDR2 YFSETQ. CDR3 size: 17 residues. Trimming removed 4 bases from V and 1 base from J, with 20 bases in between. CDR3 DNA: TGCGCCAGCAGCCACGATCTTCCCGGGACATGGAACACTGAAGCTTTCTTT. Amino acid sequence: CASSHDLPGTWNTEAFF.

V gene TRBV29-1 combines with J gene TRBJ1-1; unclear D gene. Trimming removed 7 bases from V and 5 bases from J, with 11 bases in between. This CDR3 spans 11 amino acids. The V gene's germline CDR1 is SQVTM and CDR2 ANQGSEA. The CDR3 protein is CSASTPTEAFF. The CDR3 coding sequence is TGCAGCGCCTCCACTCCGACTGAAGCTTTCTTT.

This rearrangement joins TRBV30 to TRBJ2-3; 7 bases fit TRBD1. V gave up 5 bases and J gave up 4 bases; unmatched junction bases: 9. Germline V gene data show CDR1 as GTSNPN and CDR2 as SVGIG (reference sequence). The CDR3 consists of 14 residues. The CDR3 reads CAWANRGFADTQYF. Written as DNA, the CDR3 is TGTGCCTGGGCCAACAGGGGTTTCGCAGATACGCAGTATTTT.